This T cell receptor beta chain stems from a study of T cell responses to AZD1222 COVID-19 vaccine. For the study at large: Second doses at about 4 or about 12 weeks were pooled.

Looked up from germline, CDR1 is MNHEY and CDR2 is SVGEGT. The CDR3 has 13 amino acids. V was cut by 1 base and J by 7 bases, with 8 bases left in between. Findings of the study overall: The donor cohort was predominantly white British with a female majority, and clonal diversity may have been underestimated. Once two AZD1222 doses were given, Spike-specific TCR breadth and depth went up. The repertoires were collected only after the peak T cell response.

The repertoire was sequenced with immunoSEQ multiplex PCR; TCRdb's copy has only in-frame clones and lacks some. This sample has about 150,000 clones, with approximately 90% found just once. About this clone: What it binds is unknown.

The sequences come from peripheral blood, collected on day 0 of AZD1222 vaccination. The V call is TRBV6-2 or TRBV6-3, the J call TRBJ1-5; D gene uncertain. The TCR was taken from an adult in good health. CDR3 in amino acids: CASSYFGIQPQHF. CDR3 in DNA: TGTGCCAGCAGTTACTTCGGGATACAGCCCCAGCATTTT.